The T cell receptor beta chain described here comes from a study of T-cell memory formation after mild COVID-19. Across the whole study: Clustering of TCRs was largely donor specific.

From germline, CDR1 is SGHRS and CDR2 YFSETQ. Trimming took 0 bases from V and 6 from J, leaving 25 bases between them. The CDR3 is made up of 19 amino acids. Using its own MiXCR run on the 5' RACE reads, TCRdb lists one record per CDR3 protein. The sample includes a few hundred thousand distinct CDR3 sequences, 20% to 25% seen only once; the top ten take roughly 8.1%. The chain links TRBV5-1 to TRBJ2-1; possibly TRBD2 for D (8 bases). Sequenced sample: PBMCs or a T cell subset sorted from them (not recorded which). The TCR comes from an adult woman who had mild COVID-19 (a few samples of this study predate the infection). Cell type and time point are not known. CDR3 in DNA: TGCGCCAGCAGCTTGGAGCTACAGGGGTCGGGACTAGGGCGCAATGAGCAGTTCTTC. This sequence encodes CASSLELQGSGLGRNEQFF. The variable domain in full, with the rest retrieved from reference TRBV5-1 and TRBJ2-1, is KAGVTQTPRYLIKTRGQQVTLSCSPISGHRSVSWYQQTPGQGLQFLFEYFSETQRNKGNFPGRFSGRQFSNSRSEMNVSTLELGDSALYLCASSLELQGSGLGRNEQFFGPGTRLTVL.